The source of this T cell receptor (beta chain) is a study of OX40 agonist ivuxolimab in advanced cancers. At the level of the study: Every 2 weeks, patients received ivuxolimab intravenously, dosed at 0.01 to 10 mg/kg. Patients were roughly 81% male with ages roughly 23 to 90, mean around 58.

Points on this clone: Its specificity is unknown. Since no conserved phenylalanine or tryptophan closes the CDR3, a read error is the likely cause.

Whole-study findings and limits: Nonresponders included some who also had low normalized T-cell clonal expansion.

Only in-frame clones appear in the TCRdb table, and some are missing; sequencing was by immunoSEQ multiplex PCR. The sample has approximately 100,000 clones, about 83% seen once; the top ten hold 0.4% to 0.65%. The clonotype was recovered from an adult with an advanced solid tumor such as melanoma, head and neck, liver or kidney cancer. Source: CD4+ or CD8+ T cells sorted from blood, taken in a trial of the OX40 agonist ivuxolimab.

Written as DNA, the CDR3 is TGTGCCAGCAGCTTAGATCTTGCCTCACCCCTCCACCTT. This encodes CASSLDLASPLHL. The chain couples TRBV11-2 to TRBJ1-6; D is unclear. Trimming left V 0 bases short and J 10 bases short, with 7 bases between. The germline gives CDR1 SGHAT, CDR2 FQNNGV. The CDR3 is 13 residues long.